This T cell receptor (beta chain) is from a study of shared clonotypes between healthy human individuals. CDR3 length equals 16 residues. Germline loops: CDR1 MNHEY, CDR2 SMNVEV (reference sequence). V shed 0 bases, J shed 2 bases, and the junction held 5 bases outside the gene matches. Naive CD8 cells, CD45RO-negative and positively selected for CCR7, excluded terminally differentiated effector memory CD45RA+ cells. Produced via immunoSEQ multiplex PCR; TCRdb's table is partial and in-frame only. The table records about 600,000 clones, roughly 98% of them present only once. The sequence derives from a man younger than 45 in good health. The sample consisted of naive CD8+ T cells sorted from blood. The V call is TRBV27, the J call TRBJ2-7; 9 bases are shared with TRBD1. This CDR3 reads CASSLSGTGLTYEQYF. As DNA, the CDR3 is TGTGCCAGCAGTTTATCCGGGACAGGGTTAACCTACGAGCAGTACTTC.